This T cell receptor (beta chain) came from a study of cytomegalovirus exposure and HLA in healthy donors. Study-wide points: In all likelihood, a cluster of highly shared sequence variants was a sequencing artifact. Apparent HLA restriction characterized most CMV-associated TCR beta chains in a later analysis. In a later analysis, TCR beta V- and J-gene trimming was associated with a missense DCLRE1C variant. Previous analysis showed most TCR beta V segments were productive about 90% or about 30% of the time.

Researchers ran the PCR with 60 Vbeta and 13 Jbeta primers. Profiled with immunoSEQ multiplex PCR; TCRdb holds only in-frame clones, not every one. The table shows some 210,000 clones, with 77% occurring only once. A remark on this clone: Its target is not known.

The source material was PBMCs. This TCR came from a woman aged 25 to 39 in good health and CMV-seropositive.

CDR3 protein: CASRGGDVGYTF. The CDR3 DNA sequence: TGTGCCAGCAGAGGGGGTGACGTCGGCTACACCTTC. The chain is built from TRBV2 and TRBJ1-2; tentative D call: TRBD1 (6 bases). CDR1 is SNHLY and CDR2 is FYNNEI in the germline V gene. This CDR3 has 12 residues. V was shortened by 6 bases and J by 8 bases, with 13 bases between the two germline ends.